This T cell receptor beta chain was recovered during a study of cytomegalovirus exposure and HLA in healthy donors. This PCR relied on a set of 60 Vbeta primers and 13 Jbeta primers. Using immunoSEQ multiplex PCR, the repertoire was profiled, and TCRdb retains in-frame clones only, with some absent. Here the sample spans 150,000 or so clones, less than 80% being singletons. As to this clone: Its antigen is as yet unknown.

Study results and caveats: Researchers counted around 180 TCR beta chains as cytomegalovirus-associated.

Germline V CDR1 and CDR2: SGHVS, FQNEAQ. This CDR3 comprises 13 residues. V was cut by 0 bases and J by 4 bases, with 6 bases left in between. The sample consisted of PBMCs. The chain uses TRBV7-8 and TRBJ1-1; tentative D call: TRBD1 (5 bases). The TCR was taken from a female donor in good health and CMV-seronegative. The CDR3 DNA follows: TGTGCCAGCAGCTTAGCTCAGGGCACTGAAGCTTTCTTT. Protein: CASSLAQGTEAFF.